A selection of T cell receptor beta chains follows, all from one sample in a study of CD8 T cells in Susac syndrome. MiXCR, applied by TCRdb to the immunoSEQ multiplex PCR reads, yields one record per CDR3 protein. The top ten hold roughly 0.14% of the sample, which has approximately 100,000 distinct CDR3 sequences, 85% to 95% seen once. The sequencing sample was made of CD4+ T cells from PBMCs. Receptors were obtained from a human donor in good health. Each CDR3 is given with its conserved first and last residue. The D gene is left open where the match is weak. Where a row states a size, it is once, few, many or the class of an expanded clone; other rows omit it.

clone size | J gene | V gene | D gene | CDR3 protein | CDR3 DNA
. | TRBJ2-7 | TRBV29-1 | . | CSVWPDGSYEQYF | TGCAGCGTATGGCCGGATGGGAGCTACGAGCAGTACTTC
. | TRBJ2-4 | TRBV29-1 | TRBD1 | CSVLDRGDIQYF | TGCAGCGTTCTCGACAGGGGAGACATTCAGTACTTC
. | TRBJ1-3 | TRBV30 | . | CAWSVNTIYF | TGTGCCTGGAGTGTGAACACCATATATTTT
. | TRBJ2-2 | TRBV5-4 | . | CASSLLTGDTGELFF | TGTGCCAGCAGCCTTCTAACCGGAGACACCGGGGAGCTGTTTTTT
. | TRBJ1-3 | TRBV4-3 | . | CASSQNPDTIYF | TGCGCCAGCAGCCAAAATCCGGACACCATATATTTT
. | TRBJ1-5 | TRBV27 | . | CASSLTVNQPQHF | TGTGCCAGCAGTTTAACAGTCAATCAGCCCCAGCATTTT
. | TRBJ2-3 | TRBV3-1 | . | CASSQVGGAADTQYF | TGTGCCAGCAGCCAAGTCGGTGGGGCGGCAGATACGCAGTATTTT
. | TRBJ1-5 | TRBV5-1 | . | CASSWGDGGNQPQHF | TGCGCCAGCAGCTGGGGGGACGGCGGCAATCAGCCCCAGCATTTT
. | TRBJ2-7 | TRBV7-2 | TRBD2 | CASSFWSSGDYEQYF | TGTGCCAGCAGCTTTTGGTCTAGCGGGGACTACGAGCAGTACTTC
. | TRBJ1-1 | TRBV11-2 | . | CASSFTPRPGASDTEAFF | TGTGCCAGCAGCTTCACCCCCCGACCGGGGGCTTCGGACACTGAAGCTTTCTTT
. | TRBJ2-4 | TRBV4-3 | . | CASSQDLGPIAKNIQYF | TGCGCCAGCAGCCAAGATTTGGGACCTATAGCCAAAAACATTCAGTACTTC
. | TRBJ2-1 | TRBV20-1 | TRBD1 | CSARVPRGQGIYNEQFF | TGCAGTGCTAGAGTTCCTAGGGGACAGGGGATATACAATGAGCAGTTCTTC
. | TRBJ2-3 | TRBV5-1 | . | CASSLARGGFTDTQYF | TGCGCCAGCAGCTTGGCGCGGGGAGGTTTCACAGATACGCAGTATTTT
. | TRBJ2-1 | TRBV12-3/TRBV12-4 | TRBD1 | CASSLWGQGISNEQFF | TGTGCCAGCAGTTTATGGGGACAGGGGATATCCAATGAGCAGTTCTTC
. | TRBJ1-4 | TRBV5-6 | TRBD1 | CASSSTGTAEDEKLFF | TGTGCCAGCAGCTCAACAGGGACAGCCGAGGATGAAAAACTGTTTTTT
. | TRBJ2-3 | TRBV10-3 | TRBD2 | CAISSASGKGTDTQYF | TGTGCCATCAGCTCAGCTAGCGGGAAAGGCACAGATACGCAGTATTTT
. | TRBJ1-4 | TRBV3-1 | . | CASSQTGRGEKLFF | TGTGCCAGCAGCCAAACAGGGAGGGGCGAAAAACTGTTTTTT
. | TRBJ1-5 | TRBV12-3/TRBV12-4 | TRBD1 | CASSLDRGNSNQPQHF | TGTGCCAGCAGCCTGGACAGGGGTAATAGCAATCAGCCCCAGCATTTT
. | TRBJ1-5 | TRBV19 | TRBD1 | CASDRVDQPQHF | TGTGCCAGTGACAGGGTCGATCAGCCCCAGCATTTT
. | TRBJ2-7 | TRBV3-1 | TRBD1 | CASSHIGQGATQYF | TGTGCCAGCAGCCATATCGGACAGGGGGCGACGCAGTACTTC
. | TRBJ2-7 | TRBV3-1 | . | CASRSEGLGEQYF | TGTGCCAGCAGATCCGAGGGTTTGGGCGAGCAGTACTTC
. | TRBJ2-1 | TRBV7-9 | . | CASRTGAYNEQFF | TGTGCCAGCCGTACGGGGGCCTACAATGAGCAGTTCTTC
. | TRBJ2-5 | TRBV6-1 | . | CASSVDRKETQYF | TGTGCCAGCAGTGTCGACAGGAAAGAGACCCAGTACTTC
. | TRBJ2-7 | TRBV12-5 | . | CASGFGQEQYF | TGTGCTAGTGGTTTCGGGCAAGAGCAGTACTTC
once | TRBJ1-2 | TRBV2 | TRBD1 | CASSEGGRGPNGYTF | TGTGCCAGCAGTGAAGGAGGCAGGGGGCCGAATGGCTACACCTTC
. | TRBJ2-5 | TRBV7-7 | TRBD2 | CASSPEASGDPHQETQYF | TGTGCCAGCAGCCCTGAGGCTAGCGGAGACCCCCACCAAGAGACCCAGTACTTC
. | TRBJ2-5 | TRBV7-2 | . | CASSSLGRISETQYF | TGTGCCAGCAGCTCCTTGGGAAGGATTTCCGAGACCCAGTACTTC
. | TRBJ2-1 | TRBV14 | . | CASSFGGRGRFF | TGTGCCAGCAGCTTCGGGGGTAGGGGCCGGTTCTTC
. | TRBJ1-4 | TRBV6-5 | TRBD1 | CASRPGQNNEKLFF | TGTGCCAGCAGGCCGGGACAGAATAATGAAAAACTGTTTTTT
. | TRBJ2-7 | TRBV14 | . | CASSQGVGAYEQYF | TGTGCCAGCAGCCAAGGTGTCGGAGCCTACGAGCAGTACTTC
. | TRBJ2-5 | TRBV12-3/TRBV12-4 | . | CASSPQGPNQETQYF | TGTGCCAGCAGTCCCCAGGGACCAAACCAAGAGACCCAGTACTTC
. | TRBJ2-2 | TRBV4-3 | . | CASSQLPGHSTGELFF | TGCGCCAGCAGCCAACTCCCGGGACATTCCACCGGGGAGCTGTTTTTT
. | TRBJ2-1 | TRBV7-2 | . | CASSLAGPGVVEQFF | TGTGCCAGCAGCTTAGCGGGTCCAGGGGTCGTTGAGCAGTTCTTC
. | TRBJ2-7 | TRBV19 | TRBD1 | CASSKEGTGTYEQYF | TGTGCCAGTAGTAAGGAAGGGACAGGGACCTACGAGCAGTACTTC
. | TRBJ1-5 | TRBV25-1 | . | CASSQTGRGQPQHF | TGTGCCAGCAGTCAGACAGGCCGAGGTCAGCCCCAGCATTTT
. | TRBJ2-3 | TRBV7-2 | . | CASSLASGGTDTQYF | TGTGCCAGCAGCTTAGCCAGTGGGGGGACGGATACGCAGTATTTT
. | TRBJ1-5 | TRBV27 | . | CASTPWGGAGQPQHF | TGTGCCAGCACCCCATGGGGGGGCGCGGGTCAGCCCCAGCATTTT
. | TRBJ1-1 | TRBV29-1 | . | CSVKENRNEAFF | TGCAGCGTTAAGGAGAACCGAAATGAAGCTTTCTTT
. | TRBJ2-7 | TRBV20-1 | . | CSARDPKGPNEQYF | TGCAGTGCTAGGGACCCTAAAGGCCCCAACGAGCAGTACTTC
. | TRBJ2-2 | TRBV6-2/TRBV6-3 | . | CATKWGNTGELFF | TGTGCCACCAAATGGGGGAACACCGGGGAGCTGTTTTTT
. | TRBJ2-7 | TRBV7-9 | . | CASSPSMTYEQYF | TGTGCCAGCAGCCCCAGTATGACCTACGAGCAGTACTTC
. | TRBJ2-2 | TRBV7-9 | . | CASSFGHAVSGELFF | TGTGCCAGCAGCTTCGGACATGCAGTATCCGGGGAGCTGTTTTTT
. | TRBJ1-1 | TRBV5-1 | TRBD1 | CASRDRGPNTEAFF | TGCGCCAGCAGAGACAGGGGACCAAACACTGAAGCTTTCTTT
. | TRBJ2-3 | TRBV9 | . | CASSVTHSTDTQYF | TGTGCCAGCAGCGTAACCCACAGCACAGATACGCAGTATTTT
. | TRBJ1-1 | TRBV18 | . | CASSPRQTVPMNTEAFF | TGTGCCAGCTCACCACGACAAACGGTGCCGATGAACACTGAAGCTTTCTTT